What follows are 9 T cell receptor beta chains derived from one specimen sequenced in a study of blood T cell repertoires in COVID-19 (dated by TCRdb to about 2020). The protocol used for the library was the immunoSEQ multiplex PCR assay. TCRdb limited this immuneACCESS table to in-frame rearrangements with V and J called. A share of clones is missing; checked studies link under half to unresolved V genes, and the rest is unexplained. For this sample the table gives hundreds of thousands of clones, of which 75% to 90% were detected only once. The ten most abundant clones make up 1% to 1.3% of the sample. The sample consisted of PBMCs or T cells enriched from blood (not recorded which). All receptors come from a man younger than 40 who had recovered from COVID-19.

The chain employs TRBV7-2 and TRBJ1-1; 10 nucleotides agree with TRBD1. Germline CDR1 and CDR2: SGHTA and FQGNSA. This CDR3 spans 16 amino acids. The ends lost 2 bases at V and 5 bases at J; junction bases unmatched: 8. CDR3 DNA sequence: TGTGCCAGCAGCTTAAGAGGGACAGGGGTGAGAACTGAAGCTTTCTTT. It is translated as CASSLRGTGVRTEAFF. Based on the CDR3 plus reference TRBV7-2 and TRBJ1-1, the full variable domain is GAGVSQSPSNKVTEKGKDVELRCDPISGHTALYWYRQSLGQGLEFLIYFQGNSAPDKSGLPSDRFSAERTGGSVSTLTIQRTQQEDSAVYLCASSLRGTGVRTEAFFGQGTRLTVV.

The chain combines TRBV13 with TRBJ1-1; TRBD1 might be the D (5 bases). The germline CDR1 and CDR2 sequences are PRHDT and FYEKMQ (reference sequence). Between the trimmed V and J ends, which lost 11 bases and 4 bases, there was a span of 14 bases. The CDR3 consists of 12 residues. The CDR3 DNA follows: TGTGCCTTGGGGCAGGGAGGCACTGAAGCTTTCTTT. Residues: CALGQGGTEAFF.

The rearrangement uses TRBV3-1 (or the pseudogene TRBV3-2) and TRBJ2-7, with 10 bases matching TRBD2. CDR1 and CDR2 (germline): LGHDT, YNNKEL (reference sequence). Trimming took 1 base from V and 5 from J; bases not matched to a gene: 5. The CDR3 spans 15 residues. DNA for the CDR3: TGTGCCAGCAGCCAAGCGTTTAGCGGGAGGAACGAGCAGTACTTC. Translating it yields CASSQAFSGRNEQYF.

The chain couples TRBV28 to TRBJ2-1; TRBD2 aligns across 9 bases. The J segment lost 8 bases and the V segment lost 5 bases, leaving 10 bases of the junction unmatched. The CDR3 contains 15 residues. The germline CDR1 and CDR2 sequences are MDHEN and SYDVKM. The CDR3 region is CASSPRGGSRYEQFF. Written as DNA, the CDR3 is TGTGCCAGCAGTCCGCGGGGGGGGAGTAGGTATGAGCAGTTCTTC.

The rearrangement joins TRBV10-1 to TRBJ2-1, with 8 nucleotides matching TRBD2. With 2 bases clipped from V and 0 bases from J, the junction kept 3 bases outside the gene matches. The germline gives CDR1 WNHNN, CDR2 SYGVQD (reference sequence). The CDR3 runs to 16 residues. CDR3 bases: TGCGCCAGCAGTGAGCAGCGGGAGAACTCCTACAATGAGCAGTTCTTC. It encodes CASSEQRENSYNEQFF.

This sequence joins TRBV3-1 (or the pseudogene TRBV3-2) and TRBJ1-3, with unresolved D. CDR1 LGHDT and CDR2 YNNKEL come from the germline V gene (reference sequence). V was trimmed by 7 bases and J by 0 bases, leaving 10 bases between them. This CDR3 is 14 amino acids long. This chain's CDR3 is CASTGEASGNTIYF. The CDR3 nucleotides read TGTGCCAGCACCGGGGAAGCCTCTGGAAACACCATATATTTT.

This clone was picked up one time. The rearrangement links TRBV28 to TRBJ1-2; D ambiguous. The CDR3 covers 15 residues. Germline CDR1 is MDHEN and CDR2 is SYDVKM. V lost 4 bases, J lost 2 bases, and 14 bases lay in between. The CDR3 here is CASSSLGAVNYGYTF. The CDR3 DNA reads TGTGCCAGCAGTTCCCTGGGAGCGGTAAACTATGGCTACACCTTC.

This clone was seen only once. The chain is built from TRBV4-1 and TRBJ2-7; D perhaps matches TRBD2 (6 bases). Germline values: CDR1 MGHRA, CDR2 YSYEKL. Trimming pared 1 base from V and 1 base from J, leaving 14 bases between. The CDR3 sequence is 16 residues long. The CDR3 is CASSQAGGYPSYEQYF. DNA of the CDR3: TGCGCCAGCAGCCAAGCTGGGGGGTATCCATCCTACGAGCAGTACTTC.

The chain combines TRBV5-6 with TRBJ1-2; 9 bases fit TRBD1. CDR3 length: 13 residues. The germline V gene has CDR1 SGHDT and CDR2 YYEEEE. After removal of 4 bases from V and 8 bases from J, the junction contained 6 bases not matched to a gene. Written as DNA, the CDR3 is TGTGCCAGCAGCAGTGACAGGGGGTCCGGCTACACCTTC. This codes for CASSSDRGSGYTF.